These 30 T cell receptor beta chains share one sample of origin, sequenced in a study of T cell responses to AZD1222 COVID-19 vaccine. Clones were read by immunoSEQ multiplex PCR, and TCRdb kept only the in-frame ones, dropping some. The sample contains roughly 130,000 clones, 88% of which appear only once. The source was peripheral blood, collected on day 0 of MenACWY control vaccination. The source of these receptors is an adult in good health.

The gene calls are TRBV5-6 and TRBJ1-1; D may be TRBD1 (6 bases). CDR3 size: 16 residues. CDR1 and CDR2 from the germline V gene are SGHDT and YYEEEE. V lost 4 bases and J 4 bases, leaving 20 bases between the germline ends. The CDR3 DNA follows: TGTGCCAGCAGCCTCTTTGGGACACCTTTAAGCACTGAAGCTTTCTTT. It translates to CASSLFGTPLSTEAFF.

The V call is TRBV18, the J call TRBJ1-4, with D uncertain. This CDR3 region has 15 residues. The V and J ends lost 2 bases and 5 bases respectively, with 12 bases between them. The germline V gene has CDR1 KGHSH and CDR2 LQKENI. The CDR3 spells CASSPGWGANEKLFF. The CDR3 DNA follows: TGTGCCAGCTCACCAGGGTGGGGAGCAAATGAAAAACTGTTTTTT. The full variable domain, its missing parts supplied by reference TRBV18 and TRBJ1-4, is NAGVMQNPRHLVRRRGQEARLRCSPMKGHSHVYWYRQLPEEGLKFMVYLQKENIIDESGMPKERFSAEFPKEGPSILRIQQVVRGDSAAYFCASSPGWGANEKLFFGSGTQLSVL.

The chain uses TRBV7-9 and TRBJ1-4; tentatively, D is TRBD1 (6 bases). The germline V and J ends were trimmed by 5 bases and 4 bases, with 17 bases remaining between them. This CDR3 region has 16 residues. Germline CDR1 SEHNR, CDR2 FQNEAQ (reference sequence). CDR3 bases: TGTGCCAGCAGCCCCGGAACAGGGTTGGGTAATGAAAAACTGTTTTTT. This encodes CASSPGTGLGNEKLFF.

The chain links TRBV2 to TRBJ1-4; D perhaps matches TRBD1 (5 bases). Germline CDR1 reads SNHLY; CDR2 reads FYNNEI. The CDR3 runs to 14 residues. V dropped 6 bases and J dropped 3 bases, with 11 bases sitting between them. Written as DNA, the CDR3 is TGTGCCAGCAGGGGGGTTATTTCTAATGAAAAACTGTTTTTT. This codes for CASRGVISNEKLFF.

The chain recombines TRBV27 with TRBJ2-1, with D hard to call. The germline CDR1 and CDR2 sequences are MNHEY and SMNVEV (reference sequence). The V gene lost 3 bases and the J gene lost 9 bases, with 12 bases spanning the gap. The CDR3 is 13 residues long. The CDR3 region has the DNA TGTGCCAGCAGTTTCGACCCAGCTAGTGAGCAGTTCTTC. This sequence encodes CASSFDPASEQFF.

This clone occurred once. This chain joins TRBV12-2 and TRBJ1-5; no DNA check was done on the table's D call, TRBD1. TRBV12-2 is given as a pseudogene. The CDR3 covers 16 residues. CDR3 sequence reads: CASRLSGTGVNQPQHF. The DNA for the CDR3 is TGTGCAAGTCGTCTTAGTGGGACAGGGGTTAATCAGCCCCAGCATTTT.

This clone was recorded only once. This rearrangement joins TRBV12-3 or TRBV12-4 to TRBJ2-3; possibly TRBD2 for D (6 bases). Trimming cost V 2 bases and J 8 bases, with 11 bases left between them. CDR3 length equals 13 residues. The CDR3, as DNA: TGTGCCAGCAGTTTAAATAGGGACTCTACGCAGTATTTT. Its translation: CASSLNRDSTQYF.

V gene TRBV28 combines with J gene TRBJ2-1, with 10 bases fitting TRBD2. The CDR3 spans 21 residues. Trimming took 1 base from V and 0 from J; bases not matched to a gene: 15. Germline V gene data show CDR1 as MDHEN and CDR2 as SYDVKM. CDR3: CASSLLKLGTSDLSSYNEQFF. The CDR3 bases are TGTGCCAGCAGTTTATTGAAGTTGGGGACTAGCGACTTGAGCTCCTACAATGAGCAGTTCTTC.

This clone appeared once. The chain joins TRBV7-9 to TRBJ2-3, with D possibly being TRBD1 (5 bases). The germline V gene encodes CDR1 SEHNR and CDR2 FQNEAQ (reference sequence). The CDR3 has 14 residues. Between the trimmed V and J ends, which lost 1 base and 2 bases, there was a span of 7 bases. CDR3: CASSLGGATDTQYF. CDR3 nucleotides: TGTGCCAGCAGCTTAGGGGGCGCCACAGATACGCAGTATTTT.

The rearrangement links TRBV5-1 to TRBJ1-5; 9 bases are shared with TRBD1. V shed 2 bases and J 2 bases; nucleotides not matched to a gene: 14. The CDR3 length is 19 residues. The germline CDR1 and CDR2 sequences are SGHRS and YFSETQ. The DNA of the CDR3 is TGCGCCAGCAGCTTACACCCCCGGGACAGGGCTTGGGGCAATCAGCCCCAGCATTTT. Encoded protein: CASSLHPRDRAWGNQPQHF.

This chain's CDR3 is CASADFGQGMNTEAFF. In DNA, the CDR3 is TGTGCCAGCGCTGACTTCGGACAGGGGATGAACACTGAAGCTTTCTTT. The V gene is TRBV25-1, the J gene TRBJ1-1, with 9 bases fitting TRBD1. The V and J ends lost 8 bases and 0 bases, in that order; junction bases with no gene match: 10. This CDR3 has 16 amino acids. In germline, CDR1 is MGHDK, CDR2 SYGVNS.

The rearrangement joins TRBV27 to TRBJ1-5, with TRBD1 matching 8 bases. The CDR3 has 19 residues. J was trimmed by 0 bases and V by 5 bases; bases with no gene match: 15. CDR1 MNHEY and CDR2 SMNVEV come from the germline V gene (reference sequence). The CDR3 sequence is CASSPEGTGLLFSNQPQHF. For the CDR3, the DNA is TGTGCCAGCAGTCCAGAAGGGACAGGCCTCCTTTTTAGCAATCAGCCCCAGCATTTT.

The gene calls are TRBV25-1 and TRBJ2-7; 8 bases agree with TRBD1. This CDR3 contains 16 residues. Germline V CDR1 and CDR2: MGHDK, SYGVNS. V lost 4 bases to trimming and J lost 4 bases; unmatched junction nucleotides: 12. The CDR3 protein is CASSGGRGTGVYEQYF. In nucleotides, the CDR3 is TGTGCCAGCAGTGGGGGGCGTGGGACAGGAGTTTACGAGCAGTACTTC.

This chain's CDR3 is CASSETGLLSGNTIYF. DNA for the CDR3: TGTGCCAGCAGTGAAACAGGACTCCTCTCTGGAAACACCATATATTTT. This chain uses TRBV2 with TRBJ1-3; the D gene is possibly TRBD1 (5 bases). The V gene lost 2 bases and the J gene lost 0 bases, with 11 bases spanning the gap. The CDR3 has 16 amino acids. Germline V gene sequence: CDR1 SNHLY, CDR2 FYNNEI.

The CDR3 region is CASSLSGTATSYNSPLHF. The CDR3 DNA follows: TGCGCCAGCAGCCTTTCCGGGACAGCAACCTCCTATAATTCACCCCTCCACTTT. The chain carries TRBV4-1 and TRBJ1-6; 7 nucleotides agree with TRBD1. The CDR3 is 18 amino acids. The V and J ends lost 4 bases and 0 bases, in that order; junction bases with no gene match: 9. Germline CDR1 reads MGHRA; CDR2 reads YSYEKL.

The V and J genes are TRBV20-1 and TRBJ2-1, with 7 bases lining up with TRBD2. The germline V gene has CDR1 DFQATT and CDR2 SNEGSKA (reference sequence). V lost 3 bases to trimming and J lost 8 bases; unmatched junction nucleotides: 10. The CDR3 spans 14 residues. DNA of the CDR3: TGCAGTGCTAGTGTTGCGGGAGCTGCAGATGAGCAGTTCTTC. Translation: CSASVAGAADEQFF.

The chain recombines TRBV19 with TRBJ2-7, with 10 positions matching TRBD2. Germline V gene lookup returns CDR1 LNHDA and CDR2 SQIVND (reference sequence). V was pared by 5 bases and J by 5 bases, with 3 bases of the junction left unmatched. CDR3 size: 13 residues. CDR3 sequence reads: CASSGLAGDEQYF. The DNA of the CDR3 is TGTGCCAGTAGTGGCCTAGCGGGGGACGAGCAGTACTTC.

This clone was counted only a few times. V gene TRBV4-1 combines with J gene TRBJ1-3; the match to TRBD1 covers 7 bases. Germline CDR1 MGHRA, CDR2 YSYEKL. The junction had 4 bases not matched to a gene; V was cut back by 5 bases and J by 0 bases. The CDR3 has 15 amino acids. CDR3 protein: CASSRGLGSGNTIYF. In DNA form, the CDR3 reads TGCGCCAGCAGCAGGGGGCTGGGCTCTGGAAACACCATATATTTT.

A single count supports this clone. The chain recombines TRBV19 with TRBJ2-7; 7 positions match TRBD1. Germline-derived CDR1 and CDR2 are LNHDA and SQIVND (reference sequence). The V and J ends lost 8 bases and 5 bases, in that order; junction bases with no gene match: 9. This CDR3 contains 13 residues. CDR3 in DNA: TGTGCCAGTTCTCTCGACAGGGCGAACGAGCAGTACTTC. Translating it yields CASSLDRANEQYF.

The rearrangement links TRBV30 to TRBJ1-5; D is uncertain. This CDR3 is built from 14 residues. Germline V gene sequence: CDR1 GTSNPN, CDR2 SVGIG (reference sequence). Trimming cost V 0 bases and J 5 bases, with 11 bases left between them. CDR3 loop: CAWSVKQIHQPQHF. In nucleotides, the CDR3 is TGTGCCTGGAGTGTAAAGCAGATCCATCAGCCCCAGCATTTT.

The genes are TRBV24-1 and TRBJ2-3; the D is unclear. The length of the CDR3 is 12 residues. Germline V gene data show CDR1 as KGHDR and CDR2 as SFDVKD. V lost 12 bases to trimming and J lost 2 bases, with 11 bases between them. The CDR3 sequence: CASGSSTDTQYF. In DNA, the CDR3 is TGTGCCTCCGGGTCGTCCACAGATACGCAGTATTTT.

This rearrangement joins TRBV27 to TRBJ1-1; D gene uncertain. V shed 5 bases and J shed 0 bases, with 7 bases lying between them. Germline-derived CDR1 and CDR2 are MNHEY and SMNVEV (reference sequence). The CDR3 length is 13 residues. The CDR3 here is CASSTKLNTEAFF. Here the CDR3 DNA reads TGTGCCAGCAGTACAAAGTTGAACACTGAAGCTTTCTTT.

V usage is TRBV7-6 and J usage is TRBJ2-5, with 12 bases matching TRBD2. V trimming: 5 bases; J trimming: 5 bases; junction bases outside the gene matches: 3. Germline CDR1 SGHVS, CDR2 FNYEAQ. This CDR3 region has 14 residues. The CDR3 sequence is CASSLTSGGETQYF. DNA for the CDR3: TGTGCCAGCAGCCTGACTAGCGGGGGTGAGACCCAGTACTTC. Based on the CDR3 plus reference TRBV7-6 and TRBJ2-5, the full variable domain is GAGVSQSPRYKVTKRGQDVALRCDPISGHVSLYWYRQALGQGPEFLTYFNYEAQQDKSGLPNDRFSAERPEGSISTLTIQRTEQRDSAMYRCASSLTSGGETQYFGPGTRLLVL.

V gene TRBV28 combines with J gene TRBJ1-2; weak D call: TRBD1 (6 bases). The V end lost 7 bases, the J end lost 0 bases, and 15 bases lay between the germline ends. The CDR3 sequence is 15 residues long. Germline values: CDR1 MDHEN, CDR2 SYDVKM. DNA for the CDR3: TGTGCCAGCATTATGCAGGGGAGGTCTAACTATGGCTACACCTTC. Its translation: CASIMQGRSNYGYTF.

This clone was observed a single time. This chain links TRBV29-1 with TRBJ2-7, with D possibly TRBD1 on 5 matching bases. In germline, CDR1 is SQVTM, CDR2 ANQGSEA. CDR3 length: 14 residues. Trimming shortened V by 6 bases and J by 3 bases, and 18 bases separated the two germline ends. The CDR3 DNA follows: TGCAGCGTCTGGGGCATTCAGGGCGGCTACGAGCAGTACTTC. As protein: CSVWGIQGGYEQYF.

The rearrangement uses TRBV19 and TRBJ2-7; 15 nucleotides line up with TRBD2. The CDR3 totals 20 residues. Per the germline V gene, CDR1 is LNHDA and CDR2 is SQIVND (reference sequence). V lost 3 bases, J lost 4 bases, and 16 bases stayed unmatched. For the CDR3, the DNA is TGTGCCAGTAGTATCAGTTCTGGACTAGCGGGAGGGCCACTGGAATACGAGCAGTACTTC. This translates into CASSISSGLAGGPLEYEQYF.

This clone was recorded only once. CDR3 in DNA: TGCGCCAGCAGCCAAGATAGAGGGACCAATCAGCCCCAGCATTTT. Its protein is CASSQDRGTNQPQHF. The chain is built from TRBV4-1 and TRBJ1-5, with D maybe TRBD1 (5 bases). In germline, CDR1 is MGHRA, CDR2 YSYEKL. This CDR3 is 15 amino acids long. Trimming shortened V by 0 bases and J by 3 bases, and 9 bases separated the two germline ends.

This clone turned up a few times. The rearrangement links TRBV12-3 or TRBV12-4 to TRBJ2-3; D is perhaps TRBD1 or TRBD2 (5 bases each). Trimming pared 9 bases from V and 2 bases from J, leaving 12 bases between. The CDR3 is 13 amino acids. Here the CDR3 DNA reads TGTGCCAGTTCTTCCGGGACCACAGATACGCAGTATTTT. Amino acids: CASSSGTTDTQYF.

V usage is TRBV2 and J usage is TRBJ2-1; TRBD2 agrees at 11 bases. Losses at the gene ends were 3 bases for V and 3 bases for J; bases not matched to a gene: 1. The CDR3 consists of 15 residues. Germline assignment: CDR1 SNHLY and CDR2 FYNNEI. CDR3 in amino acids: CASSEGTSGYNEQFF. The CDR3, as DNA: TGTGCCAGCAGTGAGGGGACTAGCGGCTACAATGAGCAGTTCTTC.

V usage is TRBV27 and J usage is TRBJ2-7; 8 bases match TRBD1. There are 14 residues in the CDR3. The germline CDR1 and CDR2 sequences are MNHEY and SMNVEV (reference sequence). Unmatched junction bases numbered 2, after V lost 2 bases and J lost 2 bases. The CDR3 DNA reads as TGTGCCAGCAGTTTAGTACAGGGGGCCTACGAGCAGTACTTC. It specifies CASSLVQGAYEQYF.